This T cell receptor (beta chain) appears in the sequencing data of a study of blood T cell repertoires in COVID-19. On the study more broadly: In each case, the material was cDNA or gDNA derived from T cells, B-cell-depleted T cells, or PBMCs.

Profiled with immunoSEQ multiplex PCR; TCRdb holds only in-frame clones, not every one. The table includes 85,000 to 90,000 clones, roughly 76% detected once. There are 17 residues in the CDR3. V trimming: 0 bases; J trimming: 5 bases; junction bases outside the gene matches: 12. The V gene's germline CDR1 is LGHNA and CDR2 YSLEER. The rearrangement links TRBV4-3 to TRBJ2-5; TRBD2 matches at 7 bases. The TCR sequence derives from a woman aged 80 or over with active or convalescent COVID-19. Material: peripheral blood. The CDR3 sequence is CASSQDRGAGVPETQYF. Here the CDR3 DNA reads TGCGCCAGCAGCCAAGATCGAGGTGCGGGGGTCCCCGAGACCCAGTACTTC.